The 25 T cell receptor beta chains in this list originate from one sample, sequenced in a study of breast tumors, draining lymph nodes, adjacent tissues. Breast cancer patients provided tissue from their axillary draining lymph nodes. TCRdb redid the calling of the multiplex PCR reads with MiXCR, one entry per CDR3 protein. The sample carries 140,000 to 150,000 distinct CDR3 sequences, less than 35% recorded once. Sequencing was done on a sample of axillary lymph node tissue. The receptor source for this set is a female donor with breast cancer. Some clones in this sample may be carry-over from other donors' samples.

The rearrangement uses TRBV2 and TRBJ1-3; tentative D call: TRBD1 (6 bases). In germline, CDR1 is SNHLY, CDR2 FYNNEI. CDR3 size: 13 residues. Trimming shortened V by 6 bases and J by 8 bases, and 14 bases separated the two germline ends. The CDR3 region has the DNA TGTGCCAGCAGGGGAGGGGGGGAGGACACCATATATTTT. It translates to CASRGGGEDTIYF.

With regard to this clonotype: One end of the junction varies from germline; a read error may be responsible. This sequence joins TRBV9 and TRBJ1-6; no firm D call. CDR3 length equals 16 residues. The V gene's germline CDR1 is SGDLS and CDR2 YYNGEE. The CDR3 reads CASSVDYGGVGSPPHF. DNA of the CDR3: TGTGCCAGCAGCGTAGACTATGGAGGAGTGGGATCACCCCCCCACTTT.

This clonotype has ten or more counts. The V call is TRBV19, the J call TRBJ2-7; perhaps TRBD1 as D (5 bases). The CDR3 covers 15 residues. Germline loops: CDR1 LNHDA, CDR2 SQIVND (reference sequence). The V end was cut by 6 bases, the J end by 0 bases, with 15 bases between. The CDR3 protein is CASSPDILSSYEQYV. The CDR3 DNA sequence: TGTGCCAGTAGCCCGGACATCCTTAGCTCCTACGAGCAGTACGTC.

This clonotype was seen at least ten times. This rearrangement joins TRBV20-1 to TRBJ2-5, with 9 bases aligning to TRBD1. Trimming at V came to 6 bases and at J to 5 bases, leaving 10 bases not matched to a gene. Germline values: CDR1 DFQATT, CDR2 SNEGSKA (reference sequence). This CDR3 spans 14 amino acids. The CDR3 nucleotides are TGCAGTGCCGAGAACAGGGGGCGTCGGGAGACCCAGTACTTC. It is translated as CSAENRGRRETQYF.

The chain combines TRBV10-3 with TRBJ1-1, with 9 nucleotides matching TRBD1. The CDR3 runs 13 residues. Looked up from germline, CDR1 is ENHRY and CDR2 is SYGVKD. V dropped 4 bases and J dropped 6; count of bases not matched to a gene: 3. The CDR3 bases are TGTGCCATCAGTGCGGGACAGGGCGCTGAAGCTTTCTTT. Amino acids: CAISAGQGAEAFF.

V is TRBV9 and J is TRBJ2-3; 7 nucleotides match TRBD2. The CDR3 is made up of 17 amino acids. CDR1 and CDR2 (germline): SGDLS, YYNGEE. Losses at the gene ends were 1 base for V and 8 bases for J; bases not matched to a gene: 16. CDR3 sequence reads: CASSVRTVGVGGGTQYF. CDR3 sequence (DNA): TGTGCCAGCAGCGTAAGGACGGTGGGGGTAGGCGGGGGTACGCAGTATTTT. The entire variable domain, with the rest obtained from reference TRBV9 and TRBJ2-3, is as follows: DSGVTQTPKHLITATGQRVTLRCSPRSGDLSVYWYQQSLDQGLQFLIQYYNGEERAKGNILERFSAQQFPDLHSELNLSSLELGDSALYFCASSVRTVGVGGGTQYFGPGTRLTVL.

This clonotype was seen many times. The chain is built from TRBV7-2 and TRBJ2-5; no clear D gene. Between the trimmed V and J ends, which lost 2 bases and 0 bases, there was a span of 4 bases. The CDR3 totals 13 residues. Germline V gene lookup returns CDR1 SGHTA and CDR2 FQGNSA. DNA of the CDR3: TGTGCCAGCAGCTTAATCAACCAAGAGACCCAGTACTTC. It encodes CASSLINQETQYF.

This clonotype was seen at least ten times. This rearrangement joins TRBV2 to TRBJ1-2; TRBD1 matches 8 bases. The CDR3 runs to 13 residues. The junction had 4 bases not matched to a gene; V was cut back by 5 bases and J by 5 bases. Germline CDR1 reads SNHLY; CDR2 reads FYNNEI. CDR3 nucleotides: TGTGCCAGCAGTAACAGGGGGGAATATGGCTACACCTTC. This translates into CASSNRGEYGYTF. The variable domain in full, with the rest retrieved from reference TRBV2 and TRBJ1-2, is EPEVTQTPSHQVTQMGQEVILRCVPISNHLYFYWYRQILGQKVEFLVSFYNNEISEKSEIFDDQFSVERPDGSNFTLKIRSTKLEDSAMYFCASSNRGEYGYTFGSGTRLTVV.

This clonotype was observed many times. The chain is built from TRBV7-8 and TRBJ1-4, with TRBD1 identical over 11 bases. The germline gives CDR1 SGHVS, CDR2 FQNEAQ. CDR3 size: 17 residues. V was clipped by 4 bases and J by 3 bases; unmatched bases: 7. The DNA of the CDR3 is TGTGCCAGCAGCTCCCGGGACAGGGGGAAAGCTAATGAAAAACTGTTTTTT. It is translated as CASSSRDRGKANEKLFF. Using reference TRBV7-8 and TRBJ1-4 for the parts outside the CDR3, the full variable domain is GAGVSQSPRYKVAKRGQDVALRCDPISGHVSLFWYQQALGQGPEFLTYFQNEAQLDKSGLPSDRFFAERPEGSVSTLKIQRTQQEDSAVYLCASSSRDRGKANEKLFFGSGTQLSVL.

The chain uses TRBV6-6 and TRBJ1-2, with unresolved D. Germline V gene data show CDR1 as MNHNY and CDR2 as SVGAGI (reference sequence). This CDR3 spans 16 amino acids. Trimming cost V 6 bases and J 4 bases, with 21 bases left between them. This chain's CDR3 is CASRPSRTPGPYGYTF. The CDR3 DNA sequence: TGTGCCAGCAGGCCGAGCAGGACGCCGGGCCCCTATGGCTACACCTTC.

This clonotype was recorded at least ten times. The rearrangement links TRBV6-5 to TRBJ1-6; D uncertain. This CDR3 is built from 14 residues. V lost 2 bases and J lost 7, with 9 bases in between. CDR1 is MNHEY and CDR2 is SVGAGI in the germline V gene. The CDR3 nucleotides are TGTGCCAGCAGTTACCGCAGACCAAATTCACCCCTCCACTTT. Translating it yields CASSYRRPNSPLHF.

This clonotype was detected once. The rearrangement links TRBV29-1 to TRBJ1-5; D is ambiguous. This CDR3 is 12 amino acids long. CDR1 and CDR2 from the germline V gene are SQVTM and ANQGSEA. V gave up 4 bases and J gave up 2 bases, with 6 bases separating them. Here the CDR3 reads CSVGEGNQPQHF. CDR3 sequence (DNA): TGCAGCGTTGGGGAGGGCAATCAGCCCCAGCATTTT.

In DNA form, the CDR3 reads TGTGCTAGTGGTTTTTATGGTAGAAATCAGCCCCAGCATTTT. Translated: CASGFYGRNQPQHF. This rearrangement joins TRBV12-3 or TRBV12-4 to TRBJ1-5, with D uncertain. The CDR3 is 14 residues long.

V gene TRBV10-2 combines with J gene TRBJ2-7, with TRBD2 matching 9 bases. Germline V gene data show CDR1 as WSHSY and CDR2 as SAAADI. Trimming took 0 bases from V and 5 from J; bases not matched to a gene: 5. The CDR3 loop spans 15 amino acids. DNA for the CDR3: TGCGCCAGCAGTGAGTCGCAACTAGCGGGCGACGAGCAGTACGTC. It specifies CASSESQLAGDEQYV.

This clonotype has a count of ten or more. V is TRBV18 and J is TRBJ1-5; D is unclear. In germline, CDR1 is KGHSH, CDR2 LQKENI. Trimming stripped 4 bases from V and 5 bases from J, with 15 bases between. The CDR3 is 15 amino acids. The CDR3 spells CASSQSRPIDQPQHF. The DNA for the CDR3 is TGTGCCAGCTCACAGTCGCGACCGATCGATCAGCCCCAGCATTTT.

This clonotype was counted at least ten times. The chain is built from TRBV6-1 and TRBJ1-4; D gene uncertain. The V gene's germline CDR1 is MNHNS and CDR2 SASEGT. The germline V and J ends were trimmed by 9 bases and 2 bases, with 19 bases remaining between them. The CDR3 contains 16 residues. The CDR3 region is CASLRVATSTNEKLFF. The CDR3 DNA sequence: TGTGCCAGTTTAAGGGTCGCAACCTCGACTAATGAAAAACTGTTTTTT.

This clonotype was observed a handful of times. The chain couples TRBV6-5 to TRBJ2-2; weak D call: TRBD2 (5 bases). The CDR3 extends over 17 amino acids. V gave up 0 bases and J gave up 3 bases, with 14 bases separating them. The germline V gene has CDR1 MNHEY and CDR2 SVGAGI. CDR3 bases: TGTGCCAGCAGTTACTCGCCGCCAGCGGCTTACACCGGGGAGCTGTTTTTT. It specifies CASSYSPPAAYTGELFF.

This clonotype was recorded at least ten times. CDR3 sequence: CASSLETGTGIQYF. The CDR3 region has the DNA TGCGCCAGCAGCTTGGAAACAGGGACGGGGATTCAGTACTTC. This chain uses TRBV5-1 with TRBJ2-4; tentative D call: TRBD1 (6 bases). The germline V and J ends were trimmed by 0 bases and 10 bases, with 14 bases remaining between them. Germline V gene sequence: CDR1 SGHRS, CDR2 YFSETQ. The CDR3 is 14 residues long.

This clonotype was counted ten times or more. The V gene is TRBV12-3 or TRBV12-4, the J gene TRBJ1-5; possibly TRBD1 for D (6 bases). Trimming shortened V by 5 bases and J by 1 base, and 9 bases separated the two germline ends. The CDR3 has 14 amino acids. The CDR3: CASSRGQSNQPQHF. The CDR3, as DNA: TGTGCCAGCAGTCGGGGACAAAGCAATCAGCCCCAGCATTTT.

A word on this clonotype: The missing conserved phenylalanine or tryptophan at the end of this CDR3 makes a read error likely. The V call is TRBV6-6, the J call TRBJ1-1; D perhaps matches TRBD1 (6 bases). Looked up from germline, CDR1 is MNHNY and CDR2 is SVGAGI (reference sequence). The CDR3 has 14 residues. Trimming took 2 bases from V and 6 from J, leaving 13 bases between them. CDR3 sequence: CASSYRKGGSEAFS. The CDR3 DNA is TGTGCCAGCAGTTACCGAAAGGGGGGCTCTGAAGCTTTCTCT.

This clonotype showed up many times. This chain connects TRBV7-3 to TRBJ2-4; 16 bases match TRBD2. V lost 3 bases, J lost 2 bases, and 10 bases stayed unmatched. The germline CDR1 and CDR2 sequences are SGHTA and FQGTGA. The CDR3 loop spans 20 amino acids. The CDR3 DNA reads TGTGCCAGCAGCTTGTCCGGGACTAGCGGGGGGGCGTCTCCCAAAAACATTCAGTACTTC. This encodes CASSLSGTSGGASPKNIQYF.

This clonotype was detected ten times or more. V usage is TRBV27 and J usage is TRBJ2-7; D remains ambiguous. Germline CDR1 and CDR2: MNHEY and SMNVEV (reference sequence). The germline V and J ends were trimmed by 9 bases and 4 bases, with 25 bases remaining between them. This CDR3 contains 16 residues. The CDR3 is CASSPQRSSLTYEQYV. The CDR3 bases are TGTGCCAGTAGTCCACAGAGAAGCTCGTTGACTTACGAGCAGTACGTC.

The table lists this clonotype with many counts. The V call is TRBV7-9, the J call TRBJ2-3, with D hard to call. CDR3 length: 12 residues. Trimming cost V 5 bases and J 6 bases, with 9 bases left between them. Germline-derived CDR1 and CDR2 are SEHNR and FQNEAQ (reference sequence). The CDR3 sequence is CASSPHLDTQYF. CDR3 coding DNA: TGTGCCAGCAGCCCACATCTGGATACGCAGTATTTT.

The sample holds a few counts of this clonotype. V is TRBV15 and J is TRBJ1-1; D not resolved. Trimming took off 0 bases at V and 1 base at J, with 6 bases between the two ends. The CDR3 has 14 amino acids. Germline CDR1 is LNHNV and CDR2 is YYDKDF (reference sequence). The CDR3 DNA sequence: TGTGCCACCAGCAGAGACGCCAGGAACACTGAAGCTTTCTTT. Translated, it gives CATSRDARNTEAFF.

This clonotype was detected ten times or more. The chain uses TRBV9 and TRBJ2-5; maybe TRBD2 (6 bases). Per germline, CDR1 SGDLS and CDR2 YYNGEE. The CDR3 has 14 amino acids. Trimming removed 0 bases from V and 5 bases from J, with 11 bases in between. The CDR3 nucleotides read TGTGCCAGCAGCGTAGAAGAGGGGAGGGAGACCCAGTACTTC. Its translation is CASSVEEGRETQYF.